The present entry profiles one T cell receptor beta chain with its context. Its antigen is still unknown. This specimen belongs to a study of vaccination and CD4 T cells after COVID-19. Whole-study context: Recovered patients in the cohort numbered six men and four women, two of them Hispanic. At a median approximately 100 days (range 35 to 161) after diagnosis, post-COVID samples were drawn. Study-wide points: Median numbers of SARS-CoV-2-reactive clonotypes increased from approximately 21 to 40 (not a significant change).

TCRdb used MiXCR to reprocess the PCR reads, holding one entry per CDR3 protein. The sample consists of 25,000 to 30,000 distinct CDR3 sequences, approximately 48% of them appearing once. Sample time point: late sampling 161 to 241 days after vaccination in a few convalescent patients. Trimming removed 2 bases from V and 3 bases from J, with 26 bases in between. The CDR3 length is 19 residues. The germline V gene has CDR1 DFQATT and CDR2 SNEGSKA (reference sequence). This rearrangement joins TRBV20-1 to TRBJ2-1, with D possibly being TRBD2 (6 bases). Sequenced here: CD4+ T cells from blood, sampled about 7 months after SARS-CoV-2 vaccination. This receptor was taken from a human donor who had recovered from COVID-19. The CDR3 loop is CSARFYEGNGGTDYNEQFF. CDR3 bases: TGCAGTGCTAGATTCTACGAGGGCAACGGCGGGACGGACTACAATGAGCAGTTCTTC.